The 22 T cell receptor beta chains below all came from one sample that was sequenced in a study of T cell responses to AZD1222 COVID-19 vaccine. Profiled with immunoSEQ multiplex PCR; TCRdb holds only in-frame clones, not every one. Of about 140,000 clones in the sample, about 94% were seen once. Sample: peripheral blood, taken 28 days after the second AZD1222 dose. All receptors come from an adult who received the AZD1222 COVID-19 vaccine.

As DNA, the CDR3 is TGCGCCAGCAGCTTGGAGGCAGGGACCTATGGCTACACCTTC. It translates to CASSLEAGTYGYTF. J is TRBJ1-2 and V is TRBV5-1; D is possibly TRBD1 (5 bases). Germline loops: CDR1 SGHRS, CDR2 YFSETQ. V shed 0 bases and J shed 4 bases, with 10 bases lying between them. The CDR3 contains 14 residues.

The chain employs TRBV12-3 or TRBV12-4 and TRBJ1-1, with a tentative D call TRBD1 (5 bases). Trimming removed 2 bases at V and 5 bases at J, with 9 bases between. CDR3 length equals 13 residues. The CDR3 sequence is CASSLTAGTEAFF. The CDR3 bases are TGTGCCAGCAGTTTAACCGCAGGGACTGAAGCTTTCTTT.

This chain links TRBV27 with TRBJ2-2; TRBD2 matches 7 bases. The CDR3 length is 16 residues. CDR1 and CDR2 (germline): MNHEY, SMNVEV (reference sequence). Trimming at V came to 5 bases and at J to 4 bases, leaving 10 bases not matched to a gene. The CDR3 DNA is TGTGCCAGCAGTCCCCGACTAGCTCTGTCCACCGGGGAGCTGTTTTTT. It yields the protein CASSPRLALSTGELFF.

This rearrangement joins TRBV7-3 to TRBJ2-6, with D possibly being TRBD1 or TRBD2 (6 bases each). Germline assignment: CDR1 SGHTA and CDR2 FQGTGA. The germline V and J ends were trimmed by 5 bases and 0 bases, with 17 bases remaining between them. The CDR3 loop spans 18 amino acids. The CDR3 bases are TGTGCCAGCAGCCCCAAGGGGGGCAGCCTCTCTGGGGCCAACGTCCTGACTTTC. It encodes CASSPKGGSLSGANVLTF.

V gene TRBV7-8 combines with J gene TRBJ2-7; D is perhaps TRBD2 (6 bases). Germline V CDR1 and CDR2: SGHVS, FQNEAQ. With 5 bases removed from V and 5 bases from J, the gap between germline ends came to 16 bases. This CDR3 has 14 amino acids. Here the CDR3 reads CASSTITGVNEQYF. CDR3 coding DNA: TGTGCCAGCAGCACTATTACGGGGGTCAACGAGCAGTACTTC.

J is TRBJ1-5 and V is TRBV27; D not certain. This CDR3 region has 15 residues. Trimming took 7 bases from V and 3 from J, leaving 16 bases between them. From germline, CDR1 is MNHEY and CDR2 SMNVEV (reference sequence). The CDR3 DNA reads as TGTGCCAGCACGGAACATGGGGATTCCAATCAGCCCCAGCATTTT. Its translation is CASTEHGDSNQPQHF.

The sample holds one count of this clone. This chain links TRBV5-1 with TRBJ1-1; D gene ambiguous. Trimming shortened V by 0 bases and J by 2 bases, and 8 bases separated the two germline ends. Germline V lookup: CDR1 SGHRS, CDR2 YFSETQ. CDR3 length: 14 residues. CDR3 nucleotides: TGCGCCAGCAGCTTGGACGGCAGAAACACTGAAGCTTTCTTT. Residues: CASSLDGRNTEAFF.

Only one count was recorded for this clone. This chain connects TRBV18 to TRBJ1-5; perhaps TRBD1 as D (5 bases). Trimming left V 3 bases short and J 1 base short, with 7 bases between. The CDR3 has 14 residues. Germline assignment: CDR1 KGHSH and CDR2 LQKENI. The CDR3 here is CASSPGRSNQPQHF. The CDR3 DNA sequence: TGTGCCAGCTCACCGGGACGAAGCAATCAGCCCCAGCATTTT.

The chain joins TRBV4-3 to TRBJ2-2; 7 bases line up with TRBD1. The CDR3 contains 16 residues. In germline, CDR1 is LGHNA, CDR2 YSLEER. V dropped 0 bases and J dropped 4; count of bases not matched to a gene: 5. CDR3 loop: CASSQDWSGGTGELFF. The DNA for the CDR3 is TGCGCCAGCAGCCAAGATTGGTCAGGGGGCACCGGGGAGCTGTTTTTT.

The chain is built from TRBV2 and TRBJ1-2, with D perhaps matching TRBD1 (6 bases). This CDR3 has 16 amino acids. Trimming took 3 bases from V and 9 from J, leaving 23 bases between them. Looked up from germline, CDR1 is SNHLY and CDR2 is FYNNEI. The CDR3 spells CASSDRGAGGRMRYTF. The CDR3 DNA reads TGTGCCAGCAGTGACAGGGGCGCTGGAGGGCGTATGCGCTACACCTTC.

The chain uses TRBV28 and TRBJ2-1, with D hard to call. Trimming took off 2 bases at V and 6 bases at J, with 8 bases between the two ends. This CDR3 spans 13 amino acids. In germline, CDR1 is MDHEN, CDR2 SYDVKM. Written as DNA, the CDR3 is TGTGCCAGCAGTTTAAGACTGGCCAATGAGCAGTTCTTC. It is translated as CASSLRLANEQFF.

The CDR3 sequence is CASSLASHQPQHF. The DNA for the CDR3 is TGTGCCAGCAGCTTGGCCTCCCATCAGCCCCAGCATTTT. The J gene is TRBJ1-5, the V gene TRBV5-8; no reliable D call. From germline, CDR1 is SGHTS and CDR2 YDEGEE. This CDR3 is built from 13 residues. V shed 0 bases and J shed 5 bases, with 6 bases lying between them.

The chain is built from TRBV11-1 and TRBJ2-5; 12 bases map to TRBD1. V lost 1 base, J lost 6 bases, and 3 bases stayed unmatched. Looked up from germline, CDR1 is SGHAT and CDR2 is FQDESV (reference sequence). This CDR3 comprises 15 residues. The CDR3 bases are TGTGCCAGCAGCTTAGGGGACAGGGGGCAACAGACCCAGTACTTC. This codes for CASSLGDRGQQTQYF.

This clone was found once. In DNA form, the CDR3 reads TGCAGCGCGGTCCAGGGAGAGACCCAGTACTTC. It is translated as CSAVQGETQYF. The chain combines TRBV29-1 with TRBJ2-5, with D tentatively TRBD1 (5 bases). V was trimmed by 7 bases and J by 4 bases, leaving 10 bases between them. Looked up from germline, CDR1 is SQVTM and CDR2 is ANQGSEA. The length of the CDR3 is 11 residues.

This rearrangement joins TRBV9 to TRBJ1-6; 7 nucleotides align to TRBD1. The CDR3 spans 14 residues. Germline CDR1 reads SGDLS; CDR2 reads YYNGEE. Unmatched junction bases numbered 2, after V lost 4 bases and J lost 4 bases. Here the CDR3 DNA reads TGTGCCAGCAGCACGGGACAGTATAATTCACCCCTCCACTTT. Its translation: CASSTGQYNSPLHF.

This chain links TRBV24-1 with TRBJ2-1, with TRBD1 matching 9 bases. CDR3 length: 18 amino acids. V dropped 4 bases and J dropped 1; count of bases not matched to a gene: 10. The V gene's germline CDR1 is KGHDR and CDR2 SFDVKD. The CDR3 spells CATSETAGTGTSYNEQFF. The CDR3 DNA reads TGTGCCACCAGTGAGACTGCCGGGACAGGGACTTCCTACAATGAGCAGTTCTTC.

This chain's CDR3 is CASSLSGSRNEQFF. The CDR3, as DNA: TGCGCCAGCAGCTTGAGTGGGTCCCGCAATGAGCAGTTCTTC. The gene calls are TRBV5-1 and TRBJ2-1; D remains unclear. Per the germline V gene, CDR1 is SGHRS and CDR2 is YFSETQ. Trimming left V 1 base short and J 6 bases short, with 11 bases between. The CDR3 contains 14 residues.

This rearrangement joins TRBV27 to TRBJ2-5; no reliable D call. Germline-derived CDR1 and CDR2 are MNHEY and SMNVEV (reference sequence). There are 14 residues in the CDR3. Trimming shortened V by 10 bases and J by 7 bases, and 22 bases separated the two germline ends. Here the CDR3 DNA reads TGTGCCACCTCAGGCATGTCCGGGTGGGGGACCCAGTACTTC. Amino acid sequence: CATSGMSGWGTQYF.

CDR3 in DNA: TGCGCCAGCAGCCAGGCAGGCAATCAGCCCCAGCATTTT. Its translation is CASSQAGNQPQHF. The chain is built from TRBV4-1 and TRBJ1-5; no clear D gene. CDR3 length: 13 amino acids. Germline CDR1 MGHRA, CDR2 YSYEKL. V lost 3 bases to trimming and J lost 2 bases, with 5 bases between them.

The genes are TRBV6-5 and TRBJ1-6; 8 bases agree with TRBD1. Germline lookup yields CDR1 MNHEY and CDR2 SVGAGI. This CDR3 has 11 residues. V shed 8 bases and J 14 bases; nucleotides not matched to a gene: 5. The chain's CDR3 is CASGQGMSLHF. Written as DNA, the CDR3 is TGTGCCAGCGGACAGGGAATGTCCCTCCACTTT.

The V call is TRBV3-1 (or the pseudogene TRBV3-2), the J call TRBJ1-2, with D tentatively TRBD1 (5 bases). V was clipped by 4 bases and J by 5 bases, with 11 bases between them. This CDR3 has 13 amino acids. The germline gives CDR1 LGHDT, CDR2 YNNKEL (reference sequence). The CDR3 bases are TGTGCCAGCAGCCCGGGACCTCTTTATGGCTACACCTTC. Its translation: CASSPGPLYGYTF.

The chain carries TRBV27 and TRBJ2-1, with D perhaps being TRBD1 or TRBD2 (5 bases each). CDR1 and CDR2 from the germline V gene are MNHEY and SMNVEV (reference sequence). The CDR3 is 15 amino acids. The V end was cut by 4 bases, the J end by 8 bases, with 18 bases between. The CDR3: CASSSHVGDPHEQFF. In DNA form, the CDR3 reads TGTGCCAGCAGTTCCCATGTGGGGGATCCCCATGAGCAGTTCTTC.